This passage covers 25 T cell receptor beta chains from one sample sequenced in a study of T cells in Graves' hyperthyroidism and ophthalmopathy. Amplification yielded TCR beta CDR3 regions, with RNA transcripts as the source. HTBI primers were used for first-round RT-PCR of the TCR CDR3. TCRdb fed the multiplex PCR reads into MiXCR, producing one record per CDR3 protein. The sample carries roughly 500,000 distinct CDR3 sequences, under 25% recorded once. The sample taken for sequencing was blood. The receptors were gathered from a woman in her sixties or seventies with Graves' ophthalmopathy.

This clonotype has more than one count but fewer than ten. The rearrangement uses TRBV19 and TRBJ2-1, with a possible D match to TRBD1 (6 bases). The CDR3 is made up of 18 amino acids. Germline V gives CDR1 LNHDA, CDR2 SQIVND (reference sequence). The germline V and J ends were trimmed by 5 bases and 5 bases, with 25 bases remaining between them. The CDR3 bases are TGTGCCAGTAGTCCCAAACATCCGGGACACAAACTAGACAATGAGCAGTTCTTC. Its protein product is CASSPKHPGHKLDNEQFF. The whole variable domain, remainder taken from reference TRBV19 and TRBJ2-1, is DGGITQSPKYLFRKEGQNVTLSCEQNLNHDAMYWYRQDPGQGLRLIYYSQIVNDFQKGDIAEGYSVSREKKESFPLTVTSAQKNPTAFYLCASSPKHPGHKLDNEQFFGPGTRLTVL.

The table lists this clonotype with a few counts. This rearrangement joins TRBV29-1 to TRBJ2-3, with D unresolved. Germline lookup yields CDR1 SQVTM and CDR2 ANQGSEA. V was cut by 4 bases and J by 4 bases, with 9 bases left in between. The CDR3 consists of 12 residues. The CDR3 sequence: CSVVIGADTQYF. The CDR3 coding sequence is TGCAGCGTTGTCATTGGGGCAGATACGCAGTATTTT.

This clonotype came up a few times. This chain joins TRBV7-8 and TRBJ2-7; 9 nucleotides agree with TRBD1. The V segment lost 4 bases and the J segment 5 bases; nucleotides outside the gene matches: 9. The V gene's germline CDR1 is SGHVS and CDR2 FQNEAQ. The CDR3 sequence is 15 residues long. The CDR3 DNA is TGTGCCAGCAGCTCCGGGACAGGGCTTAGGGACGAGCAGTACTTC. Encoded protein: CASSSGTGLRDEQYF.

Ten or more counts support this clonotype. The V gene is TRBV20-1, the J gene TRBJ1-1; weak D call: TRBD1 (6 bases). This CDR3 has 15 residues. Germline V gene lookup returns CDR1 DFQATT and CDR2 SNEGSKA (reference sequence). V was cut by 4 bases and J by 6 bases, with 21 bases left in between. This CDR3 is CSATRGGPKVAEAFF. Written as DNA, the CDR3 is TGCAGTGCTACCCGGGGGGGGCCCAAGGTTGCTGAAGCTTTCTTT.

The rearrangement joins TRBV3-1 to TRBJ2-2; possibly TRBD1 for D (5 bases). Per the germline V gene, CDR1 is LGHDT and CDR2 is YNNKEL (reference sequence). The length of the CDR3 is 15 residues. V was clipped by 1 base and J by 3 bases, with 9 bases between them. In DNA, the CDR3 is TGTGCCAGCAGCCAAGCAGGGATCTACACCGGGGAGCTGTTTTTT. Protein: CASSQAGIYTGELFF.

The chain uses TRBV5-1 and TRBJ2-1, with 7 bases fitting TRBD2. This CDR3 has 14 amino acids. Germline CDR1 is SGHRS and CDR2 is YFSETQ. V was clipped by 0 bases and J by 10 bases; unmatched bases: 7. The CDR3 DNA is TGCGCCAGCAGCTTGGAGGGAGGGCCCGGGGAGCAGTTCTTC. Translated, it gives CASSLEGGPGEQFF.

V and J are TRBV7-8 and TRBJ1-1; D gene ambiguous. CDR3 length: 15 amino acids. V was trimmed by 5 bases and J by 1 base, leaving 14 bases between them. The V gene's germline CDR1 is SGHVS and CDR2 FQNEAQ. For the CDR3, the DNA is TGTGCCAGCAGCCCCTTTGTAAAAACGAACACTGAAGCTTTCTTT. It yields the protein CASSPFVKTNTEAFF.

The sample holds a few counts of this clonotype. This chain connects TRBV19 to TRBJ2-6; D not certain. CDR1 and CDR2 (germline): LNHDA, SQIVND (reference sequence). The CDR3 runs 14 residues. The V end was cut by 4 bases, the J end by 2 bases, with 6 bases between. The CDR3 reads CASSTPTGANVLTF. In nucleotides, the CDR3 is TGTGCCAGTAGTACTCCAACTGGGGCCAACGTCCTGACTTTC.

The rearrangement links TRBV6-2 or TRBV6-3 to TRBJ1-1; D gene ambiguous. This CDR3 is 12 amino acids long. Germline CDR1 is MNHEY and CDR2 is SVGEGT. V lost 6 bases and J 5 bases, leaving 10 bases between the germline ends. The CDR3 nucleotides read TGTGCCAGCAGACTTAGACGTACTGAAGCTTTCTTT. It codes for CASRLRRTEAFF.

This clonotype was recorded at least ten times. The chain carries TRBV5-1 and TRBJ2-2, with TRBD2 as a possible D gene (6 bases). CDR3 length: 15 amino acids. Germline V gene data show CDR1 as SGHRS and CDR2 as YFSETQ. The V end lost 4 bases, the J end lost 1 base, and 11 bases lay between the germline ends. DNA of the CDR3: TGCGCCAGCAGCCCCCGCGGGGAGAACACCGGGGAGCTGTTTTTT. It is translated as CASSPRGENTGELFF.

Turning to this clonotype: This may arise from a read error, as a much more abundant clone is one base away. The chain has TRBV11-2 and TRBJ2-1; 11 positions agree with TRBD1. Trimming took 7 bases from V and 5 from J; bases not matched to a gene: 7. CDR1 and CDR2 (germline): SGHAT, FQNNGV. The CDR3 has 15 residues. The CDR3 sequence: CASNFGGQGDNEQFF. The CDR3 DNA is TGTGCCAGCAACTTCGGGGGACAGGGGGACAATGAGCAGTTCTTC.

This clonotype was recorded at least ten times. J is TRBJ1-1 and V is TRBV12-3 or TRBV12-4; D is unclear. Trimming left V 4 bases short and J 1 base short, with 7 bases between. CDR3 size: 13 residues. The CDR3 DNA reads TGTGCCAGCAGTTCAAAGCAGAACACTGAAGCTTTCTTT. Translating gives CASSSKQNTEAFF.

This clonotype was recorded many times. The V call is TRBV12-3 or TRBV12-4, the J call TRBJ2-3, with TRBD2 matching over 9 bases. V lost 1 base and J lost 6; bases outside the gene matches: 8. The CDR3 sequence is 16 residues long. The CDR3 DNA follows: TGTGCCAGCAGTTTAGTGCCTAGCGGGACTTTGGATACGCAGTATTTT. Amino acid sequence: CASSLVPSGTLDTQYF.

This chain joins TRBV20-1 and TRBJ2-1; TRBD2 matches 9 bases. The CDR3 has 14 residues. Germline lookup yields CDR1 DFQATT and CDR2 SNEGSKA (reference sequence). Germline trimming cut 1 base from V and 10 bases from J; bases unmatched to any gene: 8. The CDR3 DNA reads TGCAGTGCTAGAGCGGCGGGAGGGGGTGAGGAGCAGTTCTTC. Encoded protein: CSARAAGGGEEQFF.

The CDR3 loop reads CASSLEPAGGGETQYF. The CDR3, as DNA: TGCGCCAGCAGCTTGGAGCCAGCGGGAGGGGGGGAGACCCAGTACTTC. The gene calls are TRBV5-1 and TRBJ2-5; 10 nucleotides line up with TRBD2. J lost 5 bases, V lost 0 bases, and 7 bases had no gene match. This CDR3 region has 16 residues. Looked up from germline, CDR1 is SGHRS and CDR2 is YFSETQ.

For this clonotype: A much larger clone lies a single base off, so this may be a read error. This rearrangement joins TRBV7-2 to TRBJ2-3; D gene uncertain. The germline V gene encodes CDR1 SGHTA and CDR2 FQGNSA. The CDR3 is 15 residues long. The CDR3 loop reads CASSFGRGIADAQYF. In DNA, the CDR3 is TGTGCCAGCAGCTTTGGCCGAGGAATAGCAGATGCGCAGTATTTT.

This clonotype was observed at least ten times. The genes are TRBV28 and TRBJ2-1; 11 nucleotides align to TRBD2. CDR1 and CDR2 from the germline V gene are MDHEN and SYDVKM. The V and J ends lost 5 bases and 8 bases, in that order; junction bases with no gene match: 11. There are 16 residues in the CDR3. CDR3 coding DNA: TGTGCCAGCAGTCCCTCACTAGCGGGAGTCATATATGAGCAGTTCTTC. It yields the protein CASSPSLAGVIYEQFF.

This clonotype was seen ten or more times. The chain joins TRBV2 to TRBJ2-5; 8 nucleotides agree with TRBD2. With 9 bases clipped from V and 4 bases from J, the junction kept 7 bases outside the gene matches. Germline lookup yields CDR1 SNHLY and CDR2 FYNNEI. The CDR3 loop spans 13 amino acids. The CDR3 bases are TGTGCCAGTCAGCGGGAGCCACCAGAGACCCAGTACTTC. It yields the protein CASQREPPETQYF.

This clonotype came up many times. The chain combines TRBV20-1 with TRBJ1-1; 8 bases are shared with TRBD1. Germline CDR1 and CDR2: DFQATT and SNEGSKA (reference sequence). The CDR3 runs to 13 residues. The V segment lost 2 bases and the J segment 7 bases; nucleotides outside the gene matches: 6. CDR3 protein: CSARRTGSNEAFF. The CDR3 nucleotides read TGCAGTGCTAGAAGGACAGGGAGTAATGAAGCTTTCTTT.

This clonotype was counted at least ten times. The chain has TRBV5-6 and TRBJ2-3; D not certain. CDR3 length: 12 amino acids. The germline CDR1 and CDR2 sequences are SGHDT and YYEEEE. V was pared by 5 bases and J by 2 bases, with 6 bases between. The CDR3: CASRGNTDTQYF. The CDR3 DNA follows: TGTGCCAGCAGGGGGAACACAGATACGCAGTATTTT.

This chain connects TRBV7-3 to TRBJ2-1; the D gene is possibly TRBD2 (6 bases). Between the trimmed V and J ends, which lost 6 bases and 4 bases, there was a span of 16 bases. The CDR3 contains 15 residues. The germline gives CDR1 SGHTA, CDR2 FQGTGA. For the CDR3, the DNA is TGTGCCAGCAGTTCCTGGGGTAGCGGATACAATGAGCAGTTCTTC. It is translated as CASSSWGSGYNEQFF.

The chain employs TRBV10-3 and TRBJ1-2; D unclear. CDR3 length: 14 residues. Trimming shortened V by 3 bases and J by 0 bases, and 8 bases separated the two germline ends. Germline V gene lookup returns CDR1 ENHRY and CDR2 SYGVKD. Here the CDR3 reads CAISDSGSNYGYTF. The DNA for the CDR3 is TGTGCCATCAGTGATTCGGGGTCTAACTATGGCTACACCTTC.

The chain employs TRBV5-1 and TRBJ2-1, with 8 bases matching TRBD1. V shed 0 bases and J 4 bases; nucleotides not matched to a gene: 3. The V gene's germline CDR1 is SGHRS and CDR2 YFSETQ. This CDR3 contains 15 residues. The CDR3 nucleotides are TGCGCCAGCAGCTTGGGACAGGGGATATACAATGAGCAGTTCTTC. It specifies CASSLGQGIYNEQFF. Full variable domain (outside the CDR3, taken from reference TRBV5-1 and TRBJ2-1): KAGVTQTPRYLIKTRGQQVTLSCSPISGHRSVSWYQQTPGQGLQFLFEYFSETQRNKGNFPGRFSGRQFSNSRSEMNVSTLELGDSALYLCASSLGQGIYNEQFFGPGTRLTVL.

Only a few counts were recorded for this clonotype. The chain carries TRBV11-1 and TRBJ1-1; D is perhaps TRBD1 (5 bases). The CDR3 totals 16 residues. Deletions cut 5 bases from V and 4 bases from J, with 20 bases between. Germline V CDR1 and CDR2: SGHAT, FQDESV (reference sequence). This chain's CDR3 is CASSLGTMGGGTEAFF. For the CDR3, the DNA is TGTGCCAGCAGCCTAGGGACGATGGGCGGGGGCACTGAAGCTTTCTTT.

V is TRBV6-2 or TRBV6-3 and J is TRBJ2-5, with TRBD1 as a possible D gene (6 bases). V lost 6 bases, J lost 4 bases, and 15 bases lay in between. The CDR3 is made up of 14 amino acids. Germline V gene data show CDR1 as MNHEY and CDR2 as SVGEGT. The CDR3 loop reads CASSLQGRGETQYF. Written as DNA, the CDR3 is TGTGCCAGCAGCCTACAGGGTAGGGGAGAGACCCAGTACTTC.